The 11 T cell receptor beta chains below were found in one sample sequenced in a study of cytomegalovirus exposure and HLA in healthy donors. The PCR ran on 60 Vbeta and 13 Jbeta primers. Sequenced by immunoSEQ multiplex PCR; TCRdb stores in-frame clones only, minus some. The sample includes around 230,000 clones, 78% of them seen just once. Sequencing used PBMCs. The receptors stem from a boy between 10 and 17 years old in good health and CMV-seronegative.

The chain has TRBV15 and TRBJ2-1; tentative D call: TRBD2 (7 bases). The CDR3 loop spans 16 amino acids. V gave up 0 bases and J gave up 7 bases, with 16 bases separating them. Germline CDR1 and CDR2: LNHNV and YYDKDF (reference sequence). CDR3 in amino acids: CATSRDPEGGRNEQFF. CDR3 DNA sequence: TGTGCCACCAGCAGAGATCCTGAGGGGGGGCGTAATGAGCAGTTCTTC.

The genes are TRBV7-9 and TRBJ2-7; D is unresolved. Per the germline V gene, CDR1 is SEHNR and CDR2 is FQNEAQ (reference sequence). This CDR3 has 14 amino acids. V lost 2 bases and J lost 6, with 14 bases in between. The CDR3 coding sequence is TGTGCCAGCAGCTTACTAGGTGGGTGGTCCGAGCAGTACTTC. This translates into CASSLLGGWSEQYF.

The chain recombines TRBV6-1 with TRBJ2-3; 8 positions agree with TRBD2. Trimming cost V 4 bases and J 3 bases; bases outside gene matches: 6. CDR3 size: 15 residues. Germline CDR1 is MNHNS and CDR2 is SASEGT. The CDR3 DNA sequence: TGTGCCAGCAGTGTAAGCGGGGGAACAACAGATACGCAGTATTTT. It is translated as CASSVSGGTTDTQYF.

The chain couples TRBV6-1 to TRBJ1-5; TRBD1 agrees at 7 bases. Trimming took 6 bases from V and 4 from J; bases not matched to a gene: 9. The germline gives CDR1 MNHNS, CDR2 SASEGT. This CDR3 region has 15 residues. The CDR3 coding sequence is TGTGCCAGCAGCCGACTACCACAGGGGAATCAGCCCCAGCATTTT. This codes for CASSRLPQGNQPQHF.

The rearrangement uses TRBV7-2 and TRBJ2-1; D is possibly TRBD1 (6 bases). The CDR3 has 16 amino acids. Per the germline V gene, CDR1 is SGHTA and CDR2 is FQGNSA. Trimming pared 7 bases from V and 0 bases from J, leaving 16 bases between. This CDR3 is CASTSVRGSSYNEQFF. CDR3 nucleotides: TGTGCCAGCACCTCCGTCAGGGGAAGCTCCTACAATGAGCAGTTCTTC.

This chain links TRBV11-3 with TRBJ1-1; D gene ambiguous. The CDR3 spans 11 residues. Trimming removed 1 base from V and 11 bases from J, with 8 bases in between. Looked up from germline, CDR1 is SGHNT and CDR2 is YENEEA. Written as DNA, the CDR3 is TGTGCCAGCAGCTTAGGCGGTCGGGCTTTCTTT. Residues: CASSLGGRAFF.

V usage is TRBV5-1 and J usage is TRBJ2-7; tentative D call: TRBD2 (5 bases). This CDR3 contains 19 residues. The ends were cut back, 4 bases at V and 0 bases at J, with 26 bases in the middle. Germline V CDR1 and CDR2: SGHRS, YFSETQ. The CDR3 bases are TGCGCCAGCAGCCCGCTTGCCGCAACCCCGGGATCAAGCTCCTACGAGCAGTACTTC. This translates into CASSPLAATPGSSSYEQYF. Looking up the rest from reference TRBV5-1 and TRBJ2-7 gives the full variable domain: KAGVTQTPRYLIKTRGQQVTLSCSPISGHRSVSWYQQTPGQGLQFLFEYFSETQRNKGNFPGRFSGRQFSNSRSEMNVSTLELGDSALYLCASSPLAATPGSSSYEQYFGPGTRLTVT.

V and J are TRBV7-6 and TRBJ2-7, with D perhaps matching TRBD1 (5 bases). Looked up from germline, CDR1 is SGHVS and CDR2 is FNYEAQ. V shed 1 base and J shed 3 bases, with 16 bases lying between them. This CDR3 has 16 amino acids. The CDR3 loop is CASSLDLPLGDYEQYF. For the CDR3, the DNA is TGTGCCAGCAGCTTAGACTTGCCCCTAGGGGACTACGAGCAGTACTTC.

This chain links TRBV9 with TRBJ1-4; 8 nucleotides align to TRBD1. Per the germline V gene, CDR1 is SGDLS and CDR2 is YYNGEE. Losses at the gene ends were 0 bases for V and 6 bases for J; bases not matched to a gene: 10. The CDR3 is 17 residues long. The CDR3 region has the DNA TGTGCCAGCAGCGTAGCCGGTGGAGGACAGGGAGATGAAAAACTGTTTTTT. This codes for CASSVAGGGQGDEKLFF.

This clone was recorded only once. The chain carries TRBV29-1 and TRBJ1-2, with D hard to call. The CDR3 sequence is 13 residues long. The germline V gene has CDR1 SQVTM and CDR2 ANQGSEA. Trimming removed 7 bases from V and 4 bases from J, with 16 bases in between. CDR3 sequence reads: CSALAPGGYGYTF. Here the CDR3 DNA reads TGCAGCGCCTTAGCCCCGGGTGGCTATGGCTACACCTTC.

The CDR3: CASSEILLTEAFF. The CDR3 DNA reads TGTGCCAGCAGTGAAATCCTACTCACTGAAGCTTTCTTT. The chain carries TRBV6-1 and TRBJ1-1; the D is unclear. Germline V lookup: CDR1 MNHNS, CDR2 SASEGT. The CDR3 sequence is 13 residues long. Trimming took 2 bases from V and 4 from J, leaving 8 bases between them.